The 14 T cell receptor beta chains in this list originate from one sample, sequenced in a study of beta chain features in type 1 diabetes. Study observations and caveats: TCRB CDR3 length was moderately but significantly reduced in all four CD4+ subsets of Type 1 diabetes patients.

Since all of the isolated RNA was reverse transcribed, expressed TCRB transcripts were what got sequenced. TCRdb keeps only in-frame clones here, not all; method: immunoSEQ multiplex PCR. The sample has about 23,000 clones, approximately 57% seen once. These TCRs' antigens remain unknown. Sequenced: stem cell memory CD4+ T cells from blood. These receptors were obtained from a man aged 18 to 29 with type 1 diabetes.

The chain has TRBV27 and TRBJ2-7, with TRBD1 as a possible D gene (6 bases). V was clipped by 7 bases and J by 3 bases, with 16 bases between them. Germline loops: CDR1 MNHEY, CDR2 SMNVEV (reference sequence). CDR3 length: 14 amino acids. The CDR3 DNA sequence: TGTGCCAGCAAAATTCGGCAGGGGCGCTACGAGCAGTACTTC. Translation: CASKIRQGRYEQYF.

This clone was seen a few times. The V call is TRBV5-1, the J call TRBJ1-4, with a weak D call TRBD1 (6 bases). Trimming removed 0 bases from V and 3 bases from J, with 12 bases in between. This CDR3 has 16 amino acids. From germline, CDR1 is SGHRS and CDR2 YFSETQ. DNA for the CDR3: TGCGCCAGCAGCTTGGCCGCAGGGGCGGCTAATGAAAAACTGTTTTTT. The encoded protein is CASSLAAGAANEKLFF.

The rearrangement joins TRBV18 to TRBJ2-7; 9 bases agree with TRBD1. CDR3 size: 16 residues. The V segment lost 3 bases and the J segment 5 bases; nucleotides outside the gene matches: 11. Germline CDR1 and CDR2: KGHSH and LQKENI. CDR3 sequence: CASSPSDRGRGDEQYF. The CDR3 region has the DNA TGTGCCAGCTCACCCTCGGACAGGGGAAGAGGCGACGAGCAGTACTTC.

This clone has just a few counts. The chain recombines TRBV6-5 with TRBJ2-3, with D perhaps TRBD1 (5 bases). The germline V gene encodes CDR1 MNHEY and CDR2 SVGAGI. CDR3 length: 15 residues. Deletions cut 2 bases from V and 4 bases from J, with 13 bases between. CDR3 DNA: TGTGCCAGCAGTTACAATGACAGAGGTCCAGATACGCAGTATTTT. This gives the protein CASSYNDRGPDTQYF.

V usage is TRBV2 and J usage is TRBJ2-1; no reliable D call. Germline V gene lookup returns CDR1 SNHLY and CDR2 FYNNEI. The V end was cut by 2 bases, the J end by 8 bases, with 4 bases between. The CDR3 sequence is 11 residues long. DNA for the CDR3: TGTGCCAGCAGTGAAATATATGAGCAGTTCTTC. This sequence encodes CASSEIYEQFF.

This clone was observed a handful of times. The CDR3 region is CASNQNQETQYF. The CDR3 DNA sequence: TGTGCCAGCAATCAGAATCAAGAGACCCAGTACTTC. This sequence joins TRBV2 and TRBJ2-5; D is unclear. The CDR3 is made up of 12 amino acids. The V end was cut by 7 bases, the J end by 2 bases, with 8 bases between. Germline assignment: CDR1 SNHLY and CDR2 FYNNEI.

The V and J genes are TRBV18 and TRBJ2-7; perhaps TRBD2 as D (5 bases). Germline lookup yields CDR1 KGHSH and CDR2 LQKENI. The ends were cut back, 2 bases at V and 3 bases at J, with 8 bases in the middle. This CDR3 comprises 13 residues. The chain's CDR3 is CASSPVRDYEQYF. The DNA of the CDR3 is TGTGCCAGCTCACCAGTACGGGACTACGAGCAGTACTTC. The full variable domain, completed using reference TRBV18 and TRBJ2-7, is NAGVMQNPRHLVRRRGQEARLRCSPMKGHSHVYWYRQLPEEGLKFMVYLQKENIIDESGMPKERFSAEFPKEGPSILRIQQVVRGDSAAYFCASSPVRDYEQYFGPGTRLTVT.

V and J are TRBV2 and TRBJ2-1; TRBD2 matches at 15 bases. Germline lookup yields CDR1 SNHLY and CDR2 FYNNEI. V dropped 7 bases and J dropped 7; count of bases not matched to a gene: 14. The length of the CDR3 is 18 residues. The CDR3 here is CASTYGTSGGPSANEQFF. DNA for the CDR3: TGTGCCAGCACCTATGGGACTAGCGGGGGGCCAAGTGCAAATGAGCAGTTCTTC. The entire variable domain, with the rest obtained from reference TRBV2 and TRBJ2-1, is as follows: EPEVTQTPSHQVTQMGQEVILRCVPISNHLYFYWYRQILGQKVEFLVSFYNNEISEKSEIFDDQFSVERPDGSNFTLKIRSTKLEDSAMYFCASTYGTSGGPSANEQFFGPGTRLTVL.

The genes are TRBV4-2 and TRBJ2-7; D gene ambiguous. Trimming took 2 bases from V and 1 from J, leaving 3 bases between them. Germline V gives CDR1 LGHNA, CDR2 YNFKEQ. The CDR3 consists of 12 residues. CDR3 amino acids: CASSQYSYEQYF. The DNA for the CDR3 is TGTGCCAGCAGCCAATATTCCTACGAGCAGTACTTC.

The J gene is TRBJ1-1, the V gene TRBV29-1; D remains unclear. CDR1 is SQVTM and CDR2 is ANQGSEA in the germline V gene. CDR3 size: 11 residues. With 3 bases removed from V and 6 bases from J, the gap between germline ends came to 8 bases. CDR3 coding DNA: TGCAGCGTTGACCCGCGGGCTGAAGCTTTCTTT. This translates into CSVDPRAEAFF.

This rearrangement joins TRBV28 to TRBJ2-7, with a tentative D call TRBD1 (6 bases). Germline-derived CDR1 and CDR2 are MDHEN and SYDVKM. V was cut by 3 bases and J by 6 bases, with 18 bases left in between. The length of the CDR3 is 15 residues. In nucleotides, the CDR3 is TGTGCCAGCAGTTTTGGCAGGGGCCATGGGTTCGAGCAGTACTTC. Residues: CASSFGRGHGFEQYF.

The table lists this clone with a few counts. The rearrangement joins TRBV5-1 to TRBJ2-1; TRBD2 matches at 13 bases. This CDR3 region has 15 residues. J was trimmed by 8 bases and V by 3 bases; bases with no gene match: 5. CDR1 and CDR2 (germline): SGHRS, YFSETQ. The CDR3, as DNA: TGCGCCAGCAGCTCACTAGCGGGAGGGCCATATGAGCAGTTCTTC. Translated: CASSSLAGGPYEQFF. Based on the CDR3 plus reference TRBV5-1 and TRBJ2-1, the full variable domain is KAGVTQTPRYLIKTRGQQVTLSCSPISGHRSVSWYQQTPGQGLQFLFEYFSETQRNKGNFPGRFSGRQFSNSRSEMNVSTLELGDSALYLCASSSLAGGPYEQFFGPGTRLTVL.

This clone was picked up a small number of times. This rearrangement joins TRBV19 to TRBJ2-1; 10 nucleotides align to TRBD2. This CDR3 spans 15 amino acids. J gave up 5 bases and V 5 bases, and 6 bases lay outside the gene matches. CDR1 LNHDA and CDR2 SQIVND come from the germline V gene (reference sequence). CDR3 nucleotides: TGTGCCAGTAGTCGACGGACTAGCGGAGACAATGAGCAGTTCTTC. Translated, it gives CASSRRTSGDNEQFF.

The CDR3 spells CASSVSGESNQPQHF. Written as DNA, the CDR3 is TGTGCCAGCAGCGTGAGCGGTGAGAGCAATCAGCCCCAGCATTTT. The chain uses TRBV9 and TRBJ1-5; D remains unclear. V lost 2 bases to trimming and J lost 1 base, with 10 bases between them. The CDR3 sequence is 15 residues long. The V gene's germline CDR1 is SGDLS and CDR2 YYNGEE.